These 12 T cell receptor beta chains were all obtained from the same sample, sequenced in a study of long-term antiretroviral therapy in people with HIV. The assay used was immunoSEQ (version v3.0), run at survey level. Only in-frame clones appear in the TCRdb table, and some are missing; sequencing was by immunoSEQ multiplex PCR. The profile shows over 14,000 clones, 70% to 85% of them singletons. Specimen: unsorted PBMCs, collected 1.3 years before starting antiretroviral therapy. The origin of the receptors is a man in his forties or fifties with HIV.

The DNA for the CDR3 is TGTGCCAGCAGCTCGGACAGGGAGAGTAGAGCTTTCTTT. Encoded protein: CASSSDRESRAFF. The chain links TRBV7-7 to TRBJ1-1; 8 bases align to TRBD1. Germline CDR1 is SSHAT and CDR2 is FNYEAQ (reference sequence). The CDR3 is 13 residues long. J lost 10 bases, V lost 4 bases, and 8 bases had no gene match.

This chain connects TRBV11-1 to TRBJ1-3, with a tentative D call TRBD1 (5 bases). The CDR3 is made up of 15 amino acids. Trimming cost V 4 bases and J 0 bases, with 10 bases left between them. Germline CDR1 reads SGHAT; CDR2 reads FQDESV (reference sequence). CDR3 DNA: TGTGCCAGCAGCTGGGACCGTAACTCTGGAAACACCATATATTTT. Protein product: CASSWDRNSGNTIYF.

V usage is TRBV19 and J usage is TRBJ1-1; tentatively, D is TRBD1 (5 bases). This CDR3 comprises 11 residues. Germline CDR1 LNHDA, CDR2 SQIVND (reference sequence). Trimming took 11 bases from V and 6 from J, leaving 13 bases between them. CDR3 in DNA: TGTGCCTCCCGGGACCGATCTGAAGCTTTCTTT. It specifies CASRDRSEAFF.

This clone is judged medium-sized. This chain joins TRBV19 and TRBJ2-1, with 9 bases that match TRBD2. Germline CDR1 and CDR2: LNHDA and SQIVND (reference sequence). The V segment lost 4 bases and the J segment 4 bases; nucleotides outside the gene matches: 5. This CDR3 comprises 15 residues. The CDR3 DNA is TGTGCCAGTAGTAAGACTAGCGGCCCTTACAATGAGCAGTTCTTC. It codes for CASSKTSGPYNEQFF.

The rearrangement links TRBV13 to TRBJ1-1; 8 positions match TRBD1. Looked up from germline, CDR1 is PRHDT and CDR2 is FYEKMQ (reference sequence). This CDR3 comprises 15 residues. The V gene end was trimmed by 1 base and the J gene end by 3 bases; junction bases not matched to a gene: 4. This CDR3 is CASSLVGQGDTEAFF. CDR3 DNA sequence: TGTGCCAGCAGCTTAGTCGGACAGGGCGACACTGAAGCTTTCTTT.

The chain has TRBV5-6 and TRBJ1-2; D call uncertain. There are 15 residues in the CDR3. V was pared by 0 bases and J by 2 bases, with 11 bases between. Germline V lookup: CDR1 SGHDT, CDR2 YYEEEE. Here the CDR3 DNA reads TGTGCCAGCAGCTTGGAGGCCAGGTTAAACTATGGCTACACCTTC. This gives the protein CASSLEARLNYGYTF.

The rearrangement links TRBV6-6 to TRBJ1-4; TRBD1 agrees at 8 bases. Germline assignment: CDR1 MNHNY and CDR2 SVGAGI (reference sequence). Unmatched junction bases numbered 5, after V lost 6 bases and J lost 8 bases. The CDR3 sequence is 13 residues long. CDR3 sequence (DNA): TGTGCCAGCAGATGGACAGGGTTAGAAAAACTGTTTTTT. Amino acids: CASRWTGLEKLFF.

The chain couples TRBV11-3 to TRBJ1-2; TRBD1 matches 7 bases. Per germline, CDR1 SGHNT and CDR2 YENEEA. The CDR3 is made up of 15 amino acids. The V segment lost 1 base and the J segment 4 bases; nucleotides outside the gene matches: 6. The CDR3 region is CASSLVGTAGYGYTF. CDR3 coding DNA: TGTGCCAGCAGCTTAGTTGGGACAGCCGGCTATGGCTACACCTTC.

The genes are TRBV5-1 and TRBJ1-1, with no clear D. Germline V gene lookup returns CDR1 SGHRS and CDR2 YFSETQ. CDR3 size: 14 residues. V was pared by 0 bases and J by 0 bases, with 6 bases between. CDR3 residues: CASSLGSMNTEAFF. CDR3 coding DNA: TGCGCCAGCAGCTTGGGCTCTATGAACACTGAAGCTTTCTTT.

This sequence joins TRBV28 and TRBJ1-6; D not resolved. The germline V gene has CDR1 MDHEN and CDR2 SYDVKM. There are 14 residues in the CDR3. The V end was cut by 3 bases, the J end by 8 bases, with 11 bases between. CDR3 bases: TGTGCCAGCAGTTTGGAGGGCTGGGATTCACCCCTCCACTTT. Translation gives CASSLEGWDSPLHF. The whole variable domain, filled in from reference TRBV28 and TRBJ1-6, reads DVKVTQSSRYLVKRTGEKVFLECVQDMDHENMFWYRQDPGLGLRLIYFSYDVKMKEKGDIPEGYSVSREKKERFSLILESASTNQTSMYLCASSLEGWDSPLHFGNGTRLTVT.

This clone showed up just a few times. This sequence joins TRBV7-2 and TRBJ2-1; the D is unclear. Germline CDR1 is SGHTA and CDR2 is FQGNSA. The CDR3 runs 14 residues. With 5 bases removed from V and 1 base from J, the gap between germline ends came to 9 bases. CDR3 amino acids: CASSPGRSYNEQFF. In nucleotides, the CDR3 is TGTGCCAGCAGCCCAGGAAGGTCCTACAATGAGCAGTTCTTC.

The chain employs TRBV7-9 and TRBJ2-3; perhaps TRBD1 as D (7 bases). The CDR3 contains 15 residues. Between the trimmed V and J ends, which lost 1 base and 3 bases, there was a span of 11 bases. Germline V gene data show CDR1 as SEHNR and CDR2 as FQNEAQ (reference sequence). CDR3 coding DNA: TGTGCCAGCAGCTTAGAGGAGGGGGCGACAGATACGCAGTATTTT. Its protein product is CASSLEEGATDTQYF.